This T cell receptor (beta chain) was obtained from a study of early T cells in non-severe SARS-CoV-2 infection. Study information: Unsorted whole blood bulk RNA was sequenced, with unpaired chains.

This clonotype was seen repeatedly, ten times or more. No antigen is known for it. Individual cDNA molecules received unique molecular identifiers during library preparation. Via MiXCR, TCRdb re-called the 5' RACE reads, giving one row per CDR3 protein. The sample has around 30,000 distinct CDR3 sequences; around 5.9% are singletons. Study observations and caveats: Comparison of clonotypes with VDJdb favored anti-spike CD8 responses while missing private and CD4 specificities.

With V trimmed by 6 bases and J by 0 bases, 19 bases remained unmatched. This CDR3 spans 21 amino acids. Looked up from germline, CDR1 is DFQATT and CDR2 is SNEGSKA (reference sequence). The sequencing sample was made of whole blood. The receptor's source is an adult who was a healthcare worker with PCR-confirmed SARS-CoV-2 infection or an uninfected control (not recorded which). The chain joins TRBV20-1 to TRBJ2-1; 14 bases map to TRBD2. CDR3 sequence (DNA): TGCAGTGCCCAACCGATCCCCGGGACTAGCGGGGGAAAGAGCTCCTACAATGAGCAGTTCTTC. Its protein product is CSAQPIPGTSGGKSSYNEQFF.